Listed below are T cell receptor beta chains from one sample, sequenced in a study of T cell responses to AZD1222 COVID-19 vaccine. Using immunoSEQ multiplex PCR, the repertoire was profiled, and TCRdb retains in-frame clones only, with some absent. The data show roughly 100,000 clones, approximately 92% seen once. The specimen was peripheral blood, collected 28 days after the second AZD1222 dose. The source is an adult who received the AZD1222 COVID-19 vaccine. Each CDR3 is given with its conserved first and last residue. A D gene is named only where the DNA matches it firmly. Only part of the rows carry a size: once, few, many, or a class if the clone is expanded.

CASSVGPDRGPGELFF	TGTGCCAGCAGCGTAGGCCCAGACAGGGGCCCCGGGGAGCTGTTTTTT	TRBV9	TRBJ2-2	TRBD1	NA
CSARGEDGYTF	TGCAGTGCGCGAGGGGAAGACGGCTACACCTTC	TRBV20-1	TRBJ1-2	NA	NA
CASGKQGNVEKLFF	TGTGCCAGTGGTAAACAGGGGAATGTCGAAAAACTGTTTTTT	TRBV19	TRBJ1-4	TRBD1	few
CASSLIPTSGSVTDTQYF	TGTGCCAGCAGCCTCATCCCGACTAGCGGGAGTGTCACAGATACGCAGTATTTT	TRBV7-2	TRBJ2-3	TRBD2	NA
CASSGPRASGFTDEQYF	TGTGCCAGCAGTGGGCCCCGGGCTAGCGGTTTTACGGACGAGCAGTACTTC	TRBV28	TRBJ2-7	TRBD2	NA
CASRGANTGELFF	TGTGCCAGCCGGGGAGCGAACACCGGGGAGCTGTTTTTT	TRBV9	TRBJ2-2	NA	NA
CASSPGFAEAFF	TGTGCCAGCAGCCCGGGCTTCGCCGAAGCTTTCTTT	TRBV7-9	TRBJ1-1	NA	NA
CASSVWANQPQHF	TGCGCCAGCTCAGTCTGGGCCAATCAGCCCCAGCATTTT	TRBV4-1	TRBJ1-5	NA	NA
CARDGGGERTQYF	TGTGCCCGGGATGGCGGGGGGGAGAGGACCCAGTACTTC	TRBV30	TRBJ2-5	TRBD2	NA
CASKWTSRVTDTQYF	TGTGCCAGCAAATGGACTAGCAGGGTCACAGATACGCAGTATTTT	TRBV27	TRBJ2-3	TRBD2	NA
CASSFGPTEGHEQYF	TGTGCCAGCAGCTTCGGCCCAACGGAGGGACACGAGCAGTACTTC	TRBV7-9	TRBJ2-7	NA	NA
CASSPTWGSNNEQFF	TGTGCCAGCAGTCCCACCTGGGGTAGTAACAATGAGCAGTTCTTC	TRBV6-4	TRBJ2-1	NA	NA
CASTPLGTSTDTQYF	TGTGCCAGCACCCCTTTGGGGACTAGCACAGATACGCAGTATTTT	TRBV27	TRBJ2-3	NA	NA
CASSLAKGRGEVYGYTF	TGTGCCAGCAGCTTGGCCAAGGGGAGGGGCGAGGTCTATGGCTACACCTTC	TRBV5-5	TRBJ1-2	NA	NA
CASSLSGQKNTEAFF	TGTGCCAGCAGCCTATCGGGACAGAAGAACACTGAAGCTTTCTTT	TRBV3-1/TRBV3-2	TRBJ1-1	TRBD1	NA
CASSGRPLSTDTQYF	TGTGCCAGTAGCGGGAGGCCCCTTAGCACAGATACGCAGTATTTT	TRBV19	TRBJ2-3	TRBD2	NA
CASSQDRIGDTQYF	TGCGCCAGCAGCCAAGATCGGATAGGGGATACGCAGTATTTT	TRBV4-1	TRBJ2-3	NA	NA
CASSHEASGRRAGELFF	TGTGCCAGTAGTCATGAAGCTAGCGGGAGAAGAGCCGGGGAGCTGTTTTTT	TRBV19	TRBJ2-2	TRBD2	NA
CASSISGLAGVSTDTQYF	TGTGCCAGTAGTATTTCGGGACTAGCGGGAGTTAGCACAGATACGCAGTATTTT	TRBV19	TRBJ2-3	TRBD2	NA
CASSQTQGVAFF	TGTGCCAGCAGCCAAACACAGGGGGTAGCTTTCTTT	TRBV11-3	TRBJ1-1	TRBD1	NA
CASSLQGGLGSPLHF	TGTGCCAGCAGCCTACAGGGGGGACTGGGATCACCCCTCCACTTT	TRBV11-2	TRBJ1-6	TRBD1	NA
CASSQDLGVAYGYTF	TGTGCCAGCAGCCAAGATCTCGGGGTTGCCTATGGCTACACCTTC	TRBV4-2	TRBJ1-2	NA	NA